A selection of T cell receptor beta chains follows, all from one sample in a study of blood T cell repertoires in COVID-19. Repertoires were generated with immunoSEQ multiplex PCR, while TCRdb's copy carries only in-frame clones and drops some. The table lists about 180,000 clones, less than 90% of them singletons. Specimen: PBMCs or T cells enriched from blood (not recorded which). The receptors stem from a human donor with acute COVID-19. The donor label of this sample is uncertain. Both conserved end residues are part of each CDR3. The D gene is left open where the match is weak. Clone size is stated in some rows and not others, as once, few, many or a class when expanded.

d_call	j_call	clone_size	cdr3_length	v_call	cdr3_nt	cdr3_aa
-	TRBJ2-7	-	16	TRBV9	TGTGCCAGCAGCGTAGCTAGTTTCGGGACAATTTACGAGCAGTACTTC	CASSVASFGTIYEQYF
-	TRBJ1-1	-	17	TRBV4-1	TGCGCCAGCAGCCACCGACCAGGGGCGCCGAGGTTAACTGAAGCTTTCTTT	CASSHRPGAPRLTEAFF
-	TRBJ2-3	-	12	TRBV2	TGTGCCAGCGGCGGGGACACAGATACGCAGTATTTT	CASGGDTDTQYF
TRBD1	TRBJ1-1	-	17	TRBV25-1	TGTGCCAGCAGTGAATACGGACAGGGAAACCCTAGCACTGAAGCTTTCTTT	CASSEYGQGNPSTEAFF
-	TRBJ2-2	-	16	TRBV7-3	TGTGCCAGCAGCCGGCAGGGTCGAAAGAACACCGGGGAGCTGTTTTTT	CASSRQGRKNTGELFF
TRBD1	TRBJ2-2	-	16	TRBV7-3	TGTGCCAGCAGCCCACGGGGGACAGGGTACACCGGGGAGCTGTTTTTT	CASSPRGTGYTGELFF
-	TRBJ2-7	-	13	TRBV19	TGTGCCAGTAGTATAGGCGCAGGATACGAGCAGTACTTC	CASSIGAGYEQYF
TRBD1	TRBJ1-5	-	16	TRBV7-2	TGTGCCAGCAGCTTCGCCGGGACAGGGTTGAATCAGCCCCAGCATTTT	CASSFAGTGLNQPQHF
TRBD1	TRBJ1-3	-	15	TRBV5-8	TGTGCCAGCAGCCTGATGACAGGGGTTGGAAACACCATATATTTT	CASSLMTGVGNTIYF
-	TRBJ2-7	-	15	TRBV2	TGTGCCAGCAGTGAAGGTGACGGGTTTAGATACGAGCAGTACTTC	CASSEGDGFRYEQYF
-	TRBJ1-5	few	15	TRBV19	TGTGCCAGTAGTGTGTCTGACAGTAGCAATCAGCCCCAGCATTTT	CASSVSDSSNQPQHF
-	TRBJ2-7	-	14	TRBV19	TGTGCCAGTAGTATAGGGGGGCTTGCCTACGAGCAGTACTTC	CASSIGGLAYEQYF
TRBD1	TRBJ2-7	-	13	TRBV2	TGTGCCATAATCCGACAGGGGATTAATAAGCAGTACTTC	CAIIRQGINKQYF
TRBD1	TRBJ1-5	once	14	TRBV2	TGTGCCAGCACTGTGACAGGGAGGAATCAGCCCCAGCATTTT	CASTVTGRNQPQHF
-	TRBJ1-2	-	16	TRBV5-4	TGTGCCAGCAGCTTGGGGGGGGTAAACAGGTACTATGGCTACACCTTC	CASSLGGVNRYYGYTF
TRBD1	TRBJ1-4	-	16	TRBV18	TGTGCCAGCTCACCACGCCCCGGGACAGGGGGCGAAAAACTGTTTTTT	CASSPRPGTGGEKLFF
TRBD2	TRBJ2-1	many	14	TRBV10-2	TGCGCCAGCAGTGAGACTAGCGGCTTTAATGAGCAGTTCTTC	CASSETSGFNEQFF
TRBD1	TRBJ1-5	few	14	TRBV7-6	TGTGCCAGCAGCCAAGGACAGGGGGACCAGCCCCAGCATTTT	CASSQGQGDQPQHF
TRBD1	TRBJ1-5	-	15	TRBV19	TGTGCCAGTAGTATAACGGCAGGGGGGACGCCTACCCAGCATTTT	CASSITAGGTPTQHF
TRBD2	TRBJ2-6	-	17	TRBV4-1	TGCGCCAGCCGGCCAGGGAGGGCCTTCTCTGGGGCCAACGTCCTGACTTTC	CASRPGRAFSGANVLTF
-	TRBJ2-3	once	14	TRBV7-3	TGTGCCAGCAGCTTACTCCCTAGCACAGATACGCAGTATTTT	CASSLLPSTDTQYF
-	TRBJ2-1	-	14	TRBV6-5	TGTGCCAGCAGTCCTAGGGGGGGCAGGAATGAGCAGTTCTTC	CASSPRGGRNEQFF
-	TRBJ2-7	-	11	TRBV6-5	TGTGCCAGCATCCGTGGCGGCGAGCAGTACTTC	CASIRGGEQYF
-	TRBJ1-1	-	15	TRBV13	TGTGCCAGTCACCAAGGGAGGGGCCTGGGCACTGAAGCTTTCTTT	CASHQGRGLGTEAFF
TRBD1	TRBJ1-5	-	15	TRBV27	TGTGCCAGCACCTCGACAGGGCTTGGCAATCAGCCCCAGCATTTT	CASTSTGLGNQPQHF
TRBD1	TRBJ2-5	-	13	TRBV30	TGTGCCTGGAGCCGACAGGGTCAAGAGACCCAGTACTTC	CAWSRQGQETQYF
-	TRBJ1-1	-	16	TRBV2	TGTGCCAGCAGGTCCAAGTCGAGGGAGCTGAACACTGAAGCTTTCTTT	CASRSKSRELNTEAFF
TRBD1	TRBJ2-7	-	16	TRBV7-3	TGTGCCAGCAGCTTATATGAGGGGGCGCAAACCTACGAGCAGTACTTC	CASSLYEGAQTYEQYF
TRBD1	TRBJ1-6	-	15	TRBV11-2	TGTGCCAGCAGACCTATCCGGGACAGAAATTCACCCCTCCACTTT	CASRPIRDRNSPLHF
-	TRBJ1-1	-	13	TRBV19	TGTGCCAGTAGGAGGAGCGGGATCACTGAAGCTTTCTTT	CASRRSGITEAFF
TRBD1	TRBJ2-3	-	16	TRBV13	TGTGCCAGCAGCTTAGGAGGGGGCCGGAGCACAGATACGCAGTATTTT	CASSLGGGRSTDTQYF
-	TRBJ1-6	-	12	TRBV30	TGTGCCTCAACCGAACGGAATTCACCCCTCCACTTT	CASTERNSPLHF
TRBD1	TRBJ1-5	-	15	TRBV30	TGTGCCTGGAGTGTACGGGGACAGCTTTATCAGCCCCAGCATTTT	CAWSVRGQLYQPQHF
-	TRBJ1-1	-	16	TRBV30	TGTGCCTGGAGTGACTCTATCCTCACAGGGAACACTGAAGCTTTCTTT	CAWSDSILTGNTEAFF
TRBD1	TRBJ2-7	-	14	TRBV11-2	TGTGCCAGCAGCAGAGGACAGGATAGTTACGAGCAGTACTTC	CASSRGQDSYEQYF
-	TRBJ1-1	once	15	TRBV5-1	TGCGCCAGCAGCTTGGATTTGGGGAGGTGGACTGAAGCTTTCTTT	CASSLDLGRWTEAFF
-	TRBJ1-4	-	15	TRBV27	TGTGCCAGCAGTTCCAACGGTGCAACTAATGAAAAACTGTTTTTT	CASSSNGATNEKLFF
TRBD1	TRBJ1-2	few	15	TRBV13	TGTGCCAGCAGTTGGACAGGGCGGGGCAACTATGGCTACACCTTC	CASSWTGRGNYGYTF
TRBD2	TRBJ2-1	-	15	TRBV5-1	TGCGCCAGCAGCTTCAGCGGGGGGTCCCACAGTGAGCAGTTCTTC	CASSFSGGSHSEQFF
TRBD2	TRBJ2-2	-	17	TRBV13	TGTGCCAGCAGCTTTGGAAGGGTAGCGGGGGTCTCCGGGGAGCTGTTTTTT	CASSFGRVAGVSGELFF
-	TRBJ2-7	-	13	TRBV30	TGTGCCTGGAATCAGGGTTCCGCTTACGAGCAGTACTTC	CAWNQGSAYEQYF
-	TRBJ2-1	-	15	TRBV5-4	TGTGCCAGCAGCTTGTTTGAGACAGGATACAATGAGCAGTTCTTC	CASSLFETGYNEQFF
-	TRBJ2-1	-	13	TRBV28	TGTGCCAGCAGGAATGGAGAGGGCGCGGAGCAGTTCTTC	CASRNGEGAEQFF
TRBD1	TRBJ1-6	-	11	TRBV12-3/TRBV12-4	TGTGCCAGCAGTATTGGACAGGGAGTCCACTTT	CASSIGQGVHF
TRBD1	TRBJ1-2	-	15	TRBV5-8	TGTGCCAGCAGCTCGCCTTCGACAGGGAGTTATGGCTACACCTTC	CASSSPSTGSYGYTF
-	TRBJ2-5	-	15	TRBV21-1	TGTGCCAGCAGCAAAGCGGGCGACAGGGAAGAGACCCAGTACTTC	CASSKAGDREETQYF
-	TRBJ1-2	-	13	TRBV29-1	TGCAGCGTTGATGGCGGGGAGGTCTATGGCTACACCTTC	CSVDGGEVYGYTF
-	TRBJ2-1	-	14	TRBV7-2	TGTGCCAGCAGCTTGGGGGGAACCTACAATGAGCAGTTCTTC	CASSLGGTYNEQFF
TRBD1	TRBJ2-5	-	13	TRBV10-3	TGTGCCATCAGCGGGGACAGCTCGGAGACCCAGTACTTC	CAISGDSSETQYF
-	TRBJ2-7	-	13	TRBV3-1/TRBV3-2	TGTGCCAGCAGCCAAGGACACCAGTACGAGCAGTACTTC	CASSQGHQYEQYF
-	TRBJ2-2	-	15	TRBV6-1	TGTGCCAGCAGTGAGGAGGTTGGGTCCACCGGGGAGCTGTTTTTT	CASSEEVGSTGELFF
-	TRBJ2-2	once	17	TRBV7-7	TGTGCCAGCAGCTCTTCAGGGGGACTAGCGAACACCGGGGAGCTGTTTTTT	CASSSSGGLANTGELFF
-	TRBJ2-1	-	15	TRBV5-4	TGTGCCAGCAGCTTGGTTGCTAGCTCCTACAATGAGCAGTTCTTC	CASSLVASSYNEQFF
TRBD1	TRBJ1-4	-	15	TRBV5-1	TGCGCCAGCACCCTCACTGGGACAGGTTTTGAAAAACTGTTTTTT	CASTLTGTGFEKLFF
TRBD1	TRBJ2-3	-	15	TRBV6-5	TGTGCCAGCAGCGCGGACAGGGGGCGGTCAGATACGCAGTATTTT	CASSADRGRSDTQYF
-	TRBJ1-3	-	14	TRBV9	TGTGCCAGCAGCGTAGTGGGGAGGGGAAACACCATATATTTT	CASSVVGRGNTIYF
-	TRBJ2-7	-	15	TRBV24-1	TGTGCCACCAGTACCACAGTGGGGCCTAGCTACGAGCAGTACTTC	CATSTTVGPSYEQYF